These T cell receptor beta chains were read from a single sample in a study of CD8 T cells in ankylosing spondylitis. MiXCR, applied by TCRdb to the 5' RACE reads, yields one record per CDR3 protein. The sample consists of 130,000 to 150,000 distinct CDR3 sequences, 7% to 9% of them appearing once. Material: synovial fluid, either unsorted or a sorted T cell fraction (not recorded which). The receptors originated from a male donor with ankylosing spondylitis. Each CDR3 is given with its conserved first and last residue. D genes are given only for firm matches. Size values are once, few and many counts, or a class for expanded clones, and some rows have none.

CDR3aa	CDR3nt	v_gene	j_gene	d_gene	abundance
CASSFTVYGTQYF	TGTGCTAGCAGCTTTACAGTATATGGGACCCAGTACTTC	TRBV7-7	TRBJ2-5	-	few
CASSVRDYQYTQYF	TGTGCCAGCAGCGTTCGTGACTACCAGTACACGCAGTATTTT	TRBV9	TRBJ2-3	-	many
CAISEAWGRNEQFF	TGTGCCATCAGTGAGGCGTGGGGTCGCAATGAGCAGTTCTTC	TRBV10-3	TRBJ2-1	-	many
CKTLDQETQYF	TGCAAGACTCTAGACCAAGAGACCCAGTACTTC	TRBV20-1	TRBJ2-5	-	many
CATSDYRGGVNQPQHF	TGTGCCACCAGTGATTACAGGGGAGGTGTAAATCAGCCCCAGCATTTT	TRBV24-1	TRBJ1-5	TRBD1	few
CASSTQGDHNSPLHF	TGCGCCAGCTCAACACAGGGAGATCATAATTCACCCCTCCACTTT	TRBV5-1	TRBJ1-6	-	many
CASSFTSSGEQYF	TGTGCCAGCAGCTTTACGAGTTCGGGCGAGCAGTACTTC	TRBV7-2	TRBJ2-7	-	medium-sized
CASSQGTEGNYGYTF	TGTGCCAGCAGCCAGGGGACAGAAGGAAACTATGGCTACACCTTC	TRBV7-3	TRBJ1-2	TRBD1	many
CSAASGSYEQYF	TGCAGTGCCGCGAGCGGCTCCTACGAGCAGTACTTC	TRBV20-1	TRBJ2-7	-	many
CASRDYGRNTEAFF	TGTGCCAGCAGGGATTATGGACGGAACACTGAAGCTTTCTTT	TRBV12-3/TRBV12-4	TRBJ1-1	-	few
CASVTGGRRNTEAFF	TGTGCCAGTGTCACGGGAGGCCGGAGGAACACTGAAGCTTTCTTT	TRBV19	TRBJ1-1	-	few
CASSPFSLLNTEAFF	TGTGCCAGCAGTCCTTTCAGTCTTCTGAACACTGAAGCTTTCTTT	TRBV6-1	TRBJ1-1	-	few
CASTPDRNYGYTF	TGTGCCAGCACTCCCGACAGGAACTATGGCTACACCTTC	TRBV7-2	TRBJ1-2	-	many
CASSQDALSGRPSYEQYF	TGTGCCAGCAGCCAAGATGCCCTTAGCGGGAGGCCCTCCTACGAGCAGTACTTC	TRBV4-2	TRBJ2-7	TRBD2	few
CSARNNRDLGEQYF	TGCAGTGCTAGAAACAACCGGGACCTGGGGGAGCAGTACTTC	TRBV20-1	TRBJ2-7	-	many
CASSSEGVLNIQYF	TGTGCCAGCAGTTCCGAGGGCGTTCTAAACATTCAGTACTTC	TRBV6-2/TRBV6-3	TRBJ2-4	-	many
CASSPGQGFSGGSYNSPLHF	TGCGCCAGCAGCCCGGGACAGGGTTTTTCGGGCGGCTCCTATAATTCACCCCTCCACTTT	TRBV5-1	TRBJ1-6	TRBD1	-
CASSLDRDDEQFF	TGTGCCAGCAGCTTAGATCGGGACGATGAGCAGTTCTTC	TRBV11-2	TRBJ2-1	-	many
CASSSPGQGYQPQHF	TGTGCCAGCAGTTCCCCGGGACAGGGGTATCAGCCCCAGCATTTT	TRBV27	TRBJ1-5	TRBD1	many
CASKGGGIYEQYF	TGTGCCAGCAAGGGCGGGGGAATCTACGAGCAGTACTTC	TRBV6-6	TRBJ2-7	TRBD2	many
CSALRASGTEQFF	TGCAGCGCCCTCAGGGCTAGCGGGACTGAGCAGTTCTTC	TRBV29-1	TRBJ2-1	TRBD2	many
CSPQPMNTEAFF	TGCAGCCCTCAGCCGATGAACACTGAAGCTTTCTTT	TRBV29-1	TRBJ1-1	-	-
CSESGGDGRPQHF	TGCAGTGAAAGTGGGGGGGACGGTAGGCCCCAGCATTTT	TRBV20-1	TRBJ1-5	-	few
CASSSWTGGPGELFF	TGTGCCAGCAGTTCGTGGACAGGGGGTCCCGGGGAGCTGTTTTTT	TRBV27	TRBJ2-2	TRBD1	-
CASSWTGTTYEQYF	TGTGCCAGCAGCTGGACAGGAACTACCTACGAGCAGTACTTC	TRBV7-9	TRBJ2-7	TRBD1	many
CASSPSGGQTYEQYF	TGTGCCAGCAGCCCATCGGGGGGTCAGACTTACGAGCAGTACTTC	TRBV7-2	TRBJ2-7	TRBD2	many
CASSPVGETQYF	TGTGCCAGCTCACCAGTGGGAGAGACCCAGTACTTC	TRBV18	TRBJ2-5	-	many
CASRPRQGMNYGYTF	TGTGCCAGCAGGCCCAGACAGGGGATGAACTATGGCTACACCTTC	TRBV2	TRBJ1-2	TRBD1	many
CASSLVAGTGELFF	TGTGCCAGCAGCTTAGTAGCGGGAACTGGGGAGCTGTTTTTT	TRBV7-2	TRBJ2-2	TRBD2	-
CASSLSRTQPQHF	TGTGCCAGCAGTTTAAGTCGCACTCAGCCCCAGCATTTT	TRBV12-3/TRBV12-4	TRBJ1-5	-	many
CSVILSRTDYGYTF	TGCAGCGTCATCCTATCTCGGACGGACTATGGCTACACCTTC	TRBV29-1	TRBJ1-2	-	-
CSARSLAFETQYF	TGCAGTGCTAGAAGTCTAGCGTTCGAGACCCAGTACTTC	TRBV20-1	TRBJ2-5	-	many
CSAKIKGLSSPLHF	TGCAGTGCTAAAATCAAGGGGCTGTCTTCACCCCTCCACTTT	TRBV20-1	TRBJ1-6	-	few
CSARDLPSRTYEQYF	TGCAGTGCTAGAGATCTCCCCTCGCGGACCTACGAGCAGTACTTC	TRBV20-1	TRBJ2-7	-	few
CASSPGQGDVNEQFF	TGTGCCAGCAGTCCCGGACAGGGAGACGTCAATGAGCAGTTCTTC	TRBV7-9	TRBJ2-1	TRBD1	many
CASSPSVNYGYTF	TGTGCCAGCAGCCCGAGTGTTAACTATGGCTACACCTTC	TRBV7-9	TRBJ1-2	-	many
CASSFGQGNTGELFF	TGCGCCAGCAGCTTTGGCCAGGGAAACACCGGGGAGCTGTTTTTT	TRBV5-1	TRBJ2-2	-	-